The source of this TCR beta chain is a study of T cell responses to AZD1222 COVID-19 vaccine. Study-level findings and limits: Females made up more of the donors, who were largely white British, and clonal diversity may have come out too low. Spike-specific TCR breadth and depth went up after people got two AZD1222 doses. As reported, nearly half of all spike-specific TCRs target variant regions that are unmutated.

Germline assignment: CDR1 SGHTA and CDR2 FQGTGA. V lost 4 bases, J lost 5 bases, and 14 bases lay in between. This CDR3 contains 15 residues. With regard to this clone: What it binds is not known.

Profiling relied on immunoSEQ multiplex PCR, and the TCRdb table lists in-frame clones only, not all of them. The sample shows approximately 200,000 clones, under 95% of them seen only once. Both about-4-week and about-12-week second-dose recipients were combined. V usage is TRBV7-3 and J usage is TRBJ2-2; D is possibly TRBD2 (5 bases). The TCR comes from an adult who received the AZD1222 COVID-19 vaccine. The starting material was peripheral blood, obtained 28 days after the second AZD1222 dose. The CDR3 loop is CASSSRGAVTGELFF. CDR3 DNA sequence: TGTGCCAGCAGCTCTCGTGGAGCGGTGACCGGGGAGCTGTTTTTT.